This is a list of T cell receptor beta chains from one sample in a study of T-cell memory formation after mild COVID-19. TCRdb analysed the 5' RACE reads with MiXCR anew, one entry per CDR3 protein. This table has about 110,000 distinct CDR3 sequences, 14% appearing once. The sample consisted of PBMCs or a T cell subset sorted from them (not recorded which). Receptors originate from a man in his late teens or twenties who had mild COVID-19 (a few samples of this study predate the infection). Cell type and time point are not known. Both conserved end residues are part of each CDR3. D genes are given only for firm matches. Clone size, where shown, is once, few, many, or a class for clones that have expanded.

>-|TRBJ1-2|TRBV27|-
TGTGCCAGCCCCGGGGGTACACTCTATGGCTACACCTTC
CASPGGTLYGYTF
>few|TRBJ2-3|TRBV5-1|-
TGCGCCAGCAGCTTGGGCCGGGACGGCCTCACAGATACGCAGTATTTT
CASSLGRDGLTDTQYF
>-|TRBJ1-2|TRBV6-2/TRBV6-3|-
TGTGCCAGCAGTTACGGAGGGTTGGGCTACACCTTC
CASSYGGLGYTF
>-|TRBJ2-1|TRBV4-1|TRBD2
TGCGCCAGTAGCGGGGGGGCCGCCCCCTACAATGAGCAGTTCTTC
CASSGGAAPYNEQFF
>few|TRBJ2-5|TRBV18|TRBD1
TGTGCCAGCTCACCAGGGACAGGACAAGAGACCCAGTACTTC
CASSPGTGQETQYF
>-|TRBJ1-6|TRBV7-9|-
TGTGCCAGTATCGATCAGGATAGCTCCTATAATTCACCCCTCCACTTT
CASIDQDSSYNSPLHF
>few|TRBJ1-2|TRBV5-6|TRBD1
TGTGCCAGCAGCCTCCGGGACTCAGGGGGCTATGGCTACACCTTC
CASSLRDSGGYGYTF
>many|TRBJ2-1|TRBV20-1|TRBD2
TGCAGTTCCCGGGGGGGCCGTAGTAATGAGCAGTTCTTC
CSSRGGRSNEQFF
>-|TRBJ1-1|TRBV4-2|TRBD1
TGTGCCAGCAGCCAGGGACAGGGAGGGAACACTGAAGCTTTCTTT
CASSQGQGGNTEAFF
>-|TRBJ2-1|TRBV19|-
TGTGCCAGTAGTCCCACTCATGATGAGCAGTTCTTC
CASSPTHDEQFF
>-|TRBJ2-7|TRBV11-2|-
TGTGCCAGCAGCTTAGATCGGTCGGGGCCGCTTAGGAACGAGCAGTACTTC
CASSLDRSGPLRNEQYF
>-|TRBJ1-1|TRBV11-1|-
TGTGCCAGCAGCTTAGTCTTGGGGGTCAACACTGAAGCTTTCTTT
CASSLVLGVNTEAFF
>many|TRBJ2-5|TRBV7-6|-
TGTGCCAGCAGCCTCGGAGGGACCCAGTACTTC
CASSLGGTQYF
>many|TRBJ2-5|TRBV7-9|TRBD2
TGTGCCAGCAGCTTACAGCGGGGTTGGCAAGAGACCCAGTACTTC
CASSLQRGWQETQYF
>-|TRBJ2-3|TRBV2|-
TGTGCCAGCAGTGAACCCATCACAGATACGCAGTATTTT
CASSEPITDTQYF
>many|TRBJ1-1|TRBV4-3|-
TGCGCCAGCAGCCAAGATCCTTTCCACGGTCGGAACACTGAAGCTTTCTTT
CASSQDPFHGRNTEAFF
>-|TRBJ2-3|TRBV29-1|-
TGCAGCGTTGAATTCGCAGATACGCAGTATTTT
CSVEFADTQYF
>-|TRBJ1-1|TRBV5-6|-
TGTGCCAGCAGCGCCACAGCGAACACTGAAGCTTTCTTT
CASSATANTEAFF
>-|TRBJ2-5|TRBV20-1|-
TGCAGTGCTAGGTCTCGGGGGAGGGAGACCCAGTACTTC
CSARSRGRETQYF
>few|TRBJ1-5|TRBV15|TRBD1
TGTGCCACCACCCAGGGGGATAGCAATCAGCCCCAGCATTTT
CATTQGDSNQPQHF
>-|TRBJ1-1|TRBV7-6|-
TGTGCCAGCAGCGGGGAGGGCTACACTGAAGCTTTCTTT
CASSGEGYTEAFF
>-|TRBJ2-2|TRBV5-6|TRBD1
TGTGCCAGCAGCGGGACAGCGAGCACCGGGGAGCTGTTTTTT
CASSGTASTGELFF